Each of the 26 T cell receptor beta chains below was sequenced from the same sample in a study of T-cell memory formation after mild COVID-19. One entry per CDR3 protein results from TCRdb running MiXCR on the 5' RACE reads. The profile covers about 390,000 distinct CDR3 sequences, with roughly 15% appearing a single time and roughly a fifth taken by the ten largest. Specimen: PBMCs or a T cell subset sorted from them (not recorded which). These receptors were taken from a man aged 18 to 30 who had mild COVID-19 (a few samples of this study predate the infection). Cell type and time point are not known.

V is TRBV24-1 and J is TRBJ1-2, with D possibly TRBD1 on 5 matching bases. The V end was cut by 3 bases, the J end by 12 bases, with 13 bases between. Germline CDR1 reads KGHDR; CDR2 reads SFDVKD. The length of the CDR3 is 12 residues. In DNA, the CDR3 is TGTGCCACCAGTGATGGACACGGGGCGGACACCTTC. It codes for CATSDGHGADTF.

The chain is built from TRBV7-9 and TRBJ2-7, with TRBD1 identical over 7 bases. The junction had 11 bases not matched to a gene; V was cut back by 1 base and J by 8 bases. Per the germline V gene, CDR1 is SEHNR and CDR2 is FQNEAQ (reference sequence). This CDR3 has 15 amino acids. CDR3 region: CASSLEGAQGRKQYF. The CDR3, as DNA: TGTGCCAGCAGCTTAGAGGGGGCTCAGGGGCGTAAGCAGTACTTC. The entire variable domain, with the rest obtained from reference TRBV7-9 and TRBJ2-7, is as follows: DTGVSQNPRHKITKRGQNVTFRCDPISEHNRLYWYRQTLGQGPEFLTYFQNEAQLEKSRLLSDRFSAERPKGSFSTLEIQRTEQGDSAMYLCASSLEGAQGRKQYFGPGTRLTVT.

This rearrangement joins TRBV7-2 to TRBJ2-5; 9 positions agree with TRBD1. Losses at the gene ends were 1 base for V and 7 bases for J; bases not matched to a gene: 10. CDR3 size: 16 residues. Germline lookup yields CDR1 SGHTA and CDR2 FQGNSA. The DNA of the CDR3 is TGTGCCAGCAGCTTAGGCCTGGGACAGGGCGAAGGGACCCAGTACTTC. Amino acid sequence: CASSLGLGQGEGTQYF.

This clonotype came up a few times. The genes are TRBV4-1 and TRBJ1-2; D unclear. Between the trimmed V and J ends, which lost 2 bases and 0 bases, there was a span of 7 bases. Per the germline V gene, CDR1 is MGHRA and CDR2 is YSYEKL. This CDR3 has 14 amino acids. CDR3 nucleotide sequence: TGCGCCAGCAGCCAACTAGGCTCTAACTATGGCTACACCTTC. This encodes CASSQLGSNYGYTF.

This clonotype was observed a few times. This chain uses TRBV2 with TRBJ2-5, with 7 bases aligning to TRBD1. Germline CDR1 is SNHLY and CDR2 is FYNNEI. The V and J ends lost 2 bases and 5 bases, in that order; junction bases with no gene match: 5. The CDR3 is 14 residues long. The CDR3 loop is CASSERVRGETQYF. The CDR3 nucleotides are TGTGCCAGCAGTGAACGTGTCAGGGGGGAGACCCAGTACTTC. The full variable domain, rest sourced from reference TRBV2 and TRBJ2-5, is EPEVTQTPSHQVTQMGQEVILRCVPISNHLYFYWYRQILGQKVEFLVSFYNNEISEKSEIFDDQFSVERPDGSNFTLKIRSTKLEDSAMYFCASSERVRGETQYFGPGTRLLVL.

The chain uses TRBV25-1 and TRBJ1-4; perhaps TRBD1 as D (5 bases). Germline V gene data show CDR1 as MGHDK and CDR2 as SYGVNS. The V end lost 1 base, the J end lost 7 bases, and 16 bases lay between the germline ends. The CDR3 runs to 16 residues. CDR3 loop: CASSESLRDMSEKLFF. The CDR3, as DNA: TGTGCCAGCAGTGAATCCCTCAGGGATATGAGTGAAAAACTGTTTTTT.

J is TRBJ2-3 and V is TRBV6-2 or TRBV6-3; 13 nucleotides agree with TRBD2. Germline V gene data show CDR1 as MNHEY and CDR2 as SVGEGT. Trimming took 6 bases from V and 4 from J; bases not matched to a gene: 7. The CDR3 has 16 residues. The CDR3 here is CASSKWTSGGADTQYF. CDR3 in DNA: TGTGCCAGCAGCAAATGGACTAGCGGGGGTGCAGATACGCAGTATTTT.

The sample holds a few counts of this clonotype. The CDR3 nucleotides are TGCGCCAGCAGCCGGGACTCAGGGGATGAGCAGTTCTTC. Its protein product is CASSRDSGDEQFF. The genes are TRBV10-1 and TRBJ2-1; TRBD1 or TRBD2 may be the D gene (6 bases each). V shed 6 bases and J shed 8 bases, with 14 bases lying between them. CDR3 size: 13 residues. Germline V gene lookup returns CDR1 WNHNN and CDR2 SYGVQD (reference sequence).

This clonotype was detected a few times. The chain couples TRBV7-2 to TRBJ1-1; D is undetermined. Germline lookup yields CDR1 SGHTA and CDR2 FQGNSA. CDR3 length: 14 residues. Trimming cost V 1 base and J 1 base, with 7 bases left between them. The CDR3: CASSLVGWNTEAFF. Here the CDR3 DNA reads TGTGCCAGCAGCTTAGTAGGGTGGAACACTGAAGCTTTCTTT.

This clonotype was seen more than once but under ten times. The CDR3 bases are TGCAGTGCTAGAGAATCCACTAGCCCGAGCACAGATACGCAGTATTTT. Encoded protein: CSARESTSPSTDTQYF. The rearrangement links TRBV20-1 to TRBJ2-3; the D gene is possibly TRBD2 (6 bases). The ends were cut back, 0 bases at V and 0 bases at J, with 13 bases in the middle. CDR1 and CDR2 (germline): DFQATT, SNEGSKA (reference sequence). This CDR3 region has 16 residues.

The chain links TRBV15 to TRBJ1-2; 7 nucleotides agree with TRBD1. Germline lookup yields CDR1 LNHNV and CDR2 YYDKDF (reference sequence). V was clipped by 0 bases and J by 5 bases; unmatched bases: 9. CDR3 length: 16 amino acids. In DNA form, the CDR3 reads TGTGCCACCAGCAGAGATCCTACGCAGGGGGGATATGGCTACACCTTC. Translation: CATSRDPTQGGYGYTF.

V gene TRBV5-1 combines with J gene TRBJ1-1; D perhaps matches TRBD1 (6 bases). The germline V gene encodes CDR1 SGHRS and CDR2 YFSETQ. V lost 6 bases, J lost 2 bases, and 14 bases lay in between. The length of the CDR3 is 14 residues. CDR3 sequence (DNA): TGCGCCAGCACCCCGGGACATACTAACACTGAAGCTTTCTTT. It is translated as CASTPGHTNTEAFF.

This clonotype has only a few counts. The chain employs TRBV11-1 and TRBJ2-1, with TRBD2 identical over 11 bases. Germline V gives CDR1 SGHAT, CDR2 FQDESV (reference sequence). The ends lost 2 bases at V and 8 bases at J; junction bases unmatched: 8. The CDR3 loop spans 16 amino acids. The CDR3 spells CASSLFPSGGYDEQFF. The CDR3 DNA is TGTGCCAGCAGCTTATTTCCTAGCGGGGGGTACGATGAGCAGTTCTTC.

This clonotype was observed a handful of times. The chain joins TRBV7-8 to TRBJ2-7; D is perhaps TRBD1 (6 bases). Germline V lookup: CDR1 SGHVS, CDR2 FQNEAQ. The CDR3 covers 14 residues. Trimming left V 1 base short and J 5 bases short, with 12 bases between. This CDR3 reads CASSLGGPGDEQYV. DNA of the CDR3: TGTGCCAGCAGCTTAGGGGGGCCTGGGGACGAGCAGTACGTC.

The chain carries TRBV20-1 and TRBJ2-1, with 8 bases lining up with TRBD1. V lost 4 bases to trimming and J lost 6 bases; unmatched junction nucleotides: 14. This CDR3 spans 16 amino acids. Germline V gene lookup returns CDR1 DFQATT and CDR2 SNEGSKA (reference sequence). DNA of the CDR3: TGCAGTGCTATTCTCCGGAGGCAGGGGGCCGTCAATGAGCAGTTCTTC. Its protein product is CSAILRRQGAVNEQFF.

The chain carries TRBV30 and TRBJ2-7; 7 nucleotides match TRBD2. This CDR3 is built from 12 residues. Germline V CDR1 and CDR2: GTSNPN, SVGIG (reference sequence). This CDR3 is CAVGGISYEQYF. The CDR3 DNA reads TGTGCTGTGGGGGGGATCTCCTACGAGCAGTACTTC.

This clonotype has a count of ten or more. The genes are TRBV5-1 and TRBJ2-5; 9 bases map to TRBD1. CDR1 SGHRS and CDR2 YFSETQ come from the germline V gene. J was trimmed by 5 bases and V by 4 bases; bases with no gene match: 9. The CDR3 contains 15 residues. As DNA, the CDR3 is TGCGCCAGCAGCCCCCTGACAGGGGGGTTGGAGACCCAGTACTTC. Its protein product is CASSPLTGGLETQYF.

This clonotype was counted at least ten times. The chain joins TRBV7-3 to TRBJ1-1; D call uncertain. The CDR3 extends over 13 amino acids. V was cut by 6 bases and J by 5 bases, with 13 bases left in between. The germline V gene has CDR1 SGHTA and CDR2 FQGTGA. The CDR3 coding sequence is TGTGCCAGCAGTTCCGGTGGGTTGACTGAAGCTTTCTTT. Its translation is CASSSGGLTEAFF.

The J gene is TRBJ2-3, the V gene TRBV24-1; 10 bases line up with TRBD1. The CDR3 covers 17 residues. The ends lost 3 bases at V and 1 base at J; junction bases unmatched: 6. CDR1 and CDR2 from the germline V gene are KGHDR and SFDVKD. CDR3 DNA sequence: TGTGCCACCAGTGATCCAACCGGGACAGGGGGCACAGATACGCAGTATTTT. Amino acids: CATSDPTGTGGTDTQYF.

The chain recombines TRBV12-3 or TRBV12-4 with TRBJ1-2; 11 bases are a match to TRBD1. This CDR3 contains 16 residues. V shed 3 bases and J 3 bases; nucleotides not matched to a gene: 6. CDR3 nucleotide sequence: TGTGCCAGCAGTTTCTCCGGACAGGGGGCGTACTATGGCTACACCTTC. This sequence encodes CASSFSGQGAYYGYTF.

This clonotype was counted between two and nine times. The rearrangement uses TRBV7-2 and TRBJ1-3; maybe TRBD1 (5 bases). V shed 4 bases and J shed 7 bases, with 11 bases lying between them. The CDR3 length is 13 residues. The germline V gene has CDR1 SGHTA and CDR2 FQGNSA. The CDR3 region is CASSSQTANTIYF. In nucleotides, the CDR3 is TGTGCCAGCAGCTCCCAGACAGCCAACACCATATATTTT.

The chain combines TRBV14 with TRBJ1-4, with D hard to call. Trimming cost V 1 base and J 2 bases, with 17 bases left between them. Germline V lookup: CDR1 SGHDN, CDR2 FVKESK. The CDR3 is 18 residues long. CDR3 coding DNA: TGTGCCAGCAGCCAAGGCGTCCGGTTGCTTGGCACTAATGAAAAACTGTTTTTT. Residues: CASSQGVRLLGTNEKLFF.

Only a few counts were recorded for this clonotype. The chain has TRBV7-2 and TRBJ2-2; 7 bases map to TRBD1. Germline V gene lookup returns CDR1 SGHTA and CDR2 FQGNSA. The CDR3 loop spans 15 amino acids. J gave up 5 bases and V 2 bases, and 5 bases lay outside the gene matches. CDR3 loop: CASSLQGVWTGELFF. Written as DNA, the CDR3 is TGTGCCAGCAGCTTACAGGGGGTGTGGACCGGGGAGCTGTTTTTT.

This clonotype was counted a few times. DNA of the CDR3: TGCAGTGCACTGGCCTTGGAGGGGCGCACCTACAATGAGCAGTTCTTC. Translation gives CSALALEGRTYNEQFF. The gene calls are TRBV20-1 and TRBJ2-1; D possibly corresponds to TRBD2 (6 bases). V lost 6 bases to trimming and J lost 2 bases, with 20 bases between them. Germline V gene lookup returns CDR1 DFQATT and CDR2 SNEGSKA (reference sequence). The length of the CDR3 is 16 residues.

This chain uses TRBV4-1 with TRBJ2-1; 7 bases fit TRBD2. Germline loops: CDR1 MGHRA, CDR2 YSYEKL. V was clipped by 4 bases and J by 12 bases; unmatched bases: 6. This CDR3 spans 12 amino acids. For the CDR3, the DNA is TGCGCCAGCAGCCTCCGGGGAGGGACGCAGTTCTTC. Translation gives CASSLRGGTQFF.

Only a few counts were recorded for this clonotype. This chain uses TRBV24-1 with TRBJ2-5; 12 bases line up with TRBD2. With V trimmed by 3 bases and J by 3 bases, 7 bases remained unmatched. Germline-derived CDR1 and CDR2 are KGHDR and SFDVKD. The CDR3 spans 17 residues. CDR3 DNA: TGTGCCACCAGTGATCAAACTAGCGGGGGGAATAAAGAGACCCAGTACTTC. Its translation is CATSDQTSGGNKETQYF.